This TCR beta chain was sequenced for a study of T-cell memory formation after mild COVID-19. Constant-segment primers served in 5'RACE that generated TCR alpha and TCR beta cDNA libraries bearing sample barcodes and UMIs. TCRdb fed the 5' RACE reads into MiXCR, producing one record per CDR3 protein. The top ten hold roughly an eighth of the sample, which has some 440,000 distinct CDR3 sequences, around 27% seen once. There are a few counts of this clonotype. The antigen is unknown. Study-wide findings and caveats: Pre-infection memory showed some responding clones, and this suggested that cross-reactive memory joined.

V dropped 0 bases and J dropped 2 bases, with 16 bases sitting between them. This CDR3 spans 17 amino acids. Germline values: CDR1 LNHNV, CDR2 YYDKDF (reference sequence). This receptor was obtained from an adult woman who had mild COVID-19 (a few samples of this study predate the infection). Cell type and time point are not known. The V and J genes are TRBV15 and TRBJ2-5; possibly TRBD1 for D (6 bases). The sequencing input was PBMCs or a T cell subset sorted from them (not recorded which). The CDR3 nucleotides are TGTGCCACCAGCAGAGATGGGACACCTCACACGCAAGAGACCCAGTACTTC. The encoded protein is CATSRDGTPHTQETQYF.